Below, 22 T cell receptor beta chains from the same sample are listed, as sequenced in a study of shared clonotypes between healthy human individuals. Measured with immunoSEQ multiplex PCR; TCRdb has only the in-frame clones, and not every one. Counted here are over a million clones, roughly 97% occurring once; the ten biggest clones make up about 1%. Sequencing input: naive CD4+ T cells sorted from blood. Subset here: CD45RA+ positively selected. The receptors were gathered from a man younger than 45 in good health.

The chain employs TRBV5-1 and TRBJ2-7, with D hard to call. The CDR3 extends over 12 amino acids. Trimming removed 6 bases at V and 1 base at J, with 8 bases between. From germline, CDR1 is SGHRS and CDR2 YFSETQ. CDR3: CASTGTSYEQYF. CDR3 coding DNA: TGCGCCAGCACAGGAACATCCTACGAGCAGTACTTC.

The chain employs TRBV7-9 and TRBJ2-7, with 7 bases fitting TRBD2. The ends lost 2 bases at V and 0 bases at J; junction bases unmatched: 7. This CDR3 is 16 amino acids long. Germline V gives CDR1 SEHNR, CDR2 FQNEAQ (reference sequence). CDR3 in amino acids: CASSLRSGTASYEQYF. DNA of the CDR3: TGTGCCAGCAGCTTACGGAGCGGGACCGCCTCCTACGAGCAGTACTTC.

This clone was counted once. The chain employs TRBV19 and TRBJ1-5; TRBD1 matches at 9 bases. CDR1 LNHDA and CDR2 SQIVND come from the germline V gene (reference sequence). V was pared by 6 bases and J by 2 bases, with 2 bases of the junction left unmatched. The CDR3 covers 14 residues. CDR3 region: CASRRDRGNQPQHF. As DNA, the CDR3 is TGTGCCAGTAGAAGGGACAGGGGCAATCAGCCCCAGCATTTT.

This rearrangement joins TRBV29-1 to TRBJ2-1; D remains unclear. The germline V gene has CDR1 SQVTM and CDR2 ANQGSEA. Trimming removed 4 bases at V and 1 base at J, with 11 bases between. This CDR3 region has 14 residues. CDR3 nucleotide sequence: TGCAGCGTTGGTGGGCGCGTATCCTACAATGAGCAGTTCTTC. Its translation is CSVGGRVSYNEQFF.

The chain combines TRBV19 with TRBJ2-5; D is possibly TRBD1 or TRBD2 (5 bases each). CDR1 and CDR2 (germline): LNHDA, SQIVND (reference sequence). Trimming took off 5 bases at V and 7 bases at J, with 14 bases between the two ends. CDR3 length: 13 residues. Here the CDR3 reads CASSQGPSGTQYF. As DNA, the CDR3 is TGTGCCAGTAGTCAGGGACCGTCGGGGACCCAGTACTTC.

The chain has TRBV30 and TRBJ1-1; no definite D call. This CDR3 has 14 amino acids. V was trimmed by 4 bases and J by 5 bases, leaving 17 bases between them. Germline-derived CDR1 and CDR2 are GTSNPN and SVGIG (reference sequence). The CDR3 coding sequence is TGTGCCTGGAATCGCGTGTTAGGATCTACTGAAGCTTTCTTT. Amino acids: CAWNRVLGSTEAFF.

J is TRBJ2-1 and V is TRBV28; 7 nucleotides line up with TRBD1. V trimming: 5 bases; J trimming: 4 bases; junction bases outside the gene matches: 8. This CDR3 contains 15 residues. Germline lookup yields CDR1 MDHEN and CDR2 SYDVKM. CDR3 nucleotides: TGTGCCAGCAGTCCCGTGGCCAGGGGGTACAATGAGCAGTTCTTC. Translating it yields CASSPVARGYNEQFF.

This clone occurred once. The rearrangement links TRBV29-1 to TRBJ2-7, with 7 bases identical to TRBD2. This CDR3 region has 13 residues. J gave up 2 bases and V 3 bases, and 4 bases lay outside the gene matches. Germline V gene sequence: CDR1 SQVTM, CDR2 ANQGSEA. Here the CDR3 reads CSVELAAAYEQYF. The CDR3 DNA is TGCAGCGTTGAGCTAGCGGCCGCCTACGAGCAGTACTTC.

The chain joins TRBV7-9 to TRBJ2-3; D possibly corresponds to TRBD1 (5 bases). The CDR3 has 14 residues. CDR1 is SEHNR and CDR2 is FQNEAQ in the germline V gene (reference sequence). V was shortened by 1 base and J by 5 bases, with 10 bases between the two germline ends. The CDR3 sequence is CASSLGTYGDTQYF. CDR3 DNA sequence: TGTGCCAGCAGCTTAGGGACATATGGAGATACGCAGTATTTT.

The V and J genes are TRBV29-1 and TRBJ1-2; 7 bases line up with TRBD1. The CDR3 totals 14 residues. Germline CDR1 SQVTM, CDR2 ANQGSEA. V dropped 5 bases and J dropped 5; count of bases not matched to a gene: 11. CDR3 sequence: CSVPQGRLKYGYTF. The CDR3 DNA reads TGCAGCGTTCCACAGGGGCGGCTTAAATATGGCTACACCTTC.

This clone was recorded once. The V gene is TRBV6-1, the J gene TRBJ1-5, with a possible D match to TRBD1 (6 bases). The CDR3 has 17 residues. Trimming removed 3 bases at V and 2 bases at J, with 17 bases between. Per germline, CDR1 MNHNS and CDR2 SASEGT. CDR3: CASSDGLQGWGNQPQHF. The DNA of the CDR3 is TGTGCCAGCAGTGACGGGCTACAGGGATGGGGCAATCAGCCCCAGCATTTT.

The chain links TRBV10-1 to TRBJ1-2; TRBD1 agrees at 10 bases. The CDR3 is 13 residues long. Germline trimming cut 4 bases from V and 6 bases from J; bases unmatched to any gene: 2. From germline, CDR1 is WNHNN and CDR2 SYGVQD (reference sequence). This CDR3 reads CASSADRGNGYTF. In nucleotides, the CDR3 is TGCGCCAGCAGTGCGGACAGGGGGAATGGCTACACCTTC.

The J gene is TRBJ2-2, the V gene TRBV23-1, with a weak D call TRBD1 (5 bases). TRBV23-1 is an ORF, and what it does is uncertain. The CDR3 loop spans 19 amino acids. V was clipped by 0 bases and J by 2 bases, with 19 bases between them. CDR3 sequence (DNA): TGCGCCAGCAGTCAATCAGGGCGTGGGGCAGGGATAAACACCGGGGAGCTGTTTTTT. Its translation is CASSQSGRGAGINTGELFF.

The chain carries TRBV9 and TRBJ2-2; D might be TRBD2 (6 bases). The CDR3 has 17 amino acids. CDR1 is SGDLS and CDR2 is YYNGEE in the germline V gene. The ends were cut back, 4 bases at V and 0 bases at J, with 16 bases in the middle. The CDR3: CASSTRDFHANTGELFF. CDR3 nucleotide sequence: TGTGCCAGCAGCACCCGGGACTTTCACGCGAACACCGGGGAGCTGTTTTTT.

The chain has TRBV18 and TRBJ2-7; possibly TRBD1 for D (6 bases). This CDR3 spans 16 amino acids. Trimming took 2 bases from V and 2 from J, leaving 16 bases between them. Germline V CDR1 and CDR2: KGHSH, LQKENI. CDR3 nucleotide sequence: TGTGCCAGCTCACCAGGGTTGGGGGCCGCGGCCTACGAGCAGTACTTC. It codes for CASSPGLGAAAYEQYF.

V is TRBV11-2 and J is TRBJ2-3, with 12 nucleotides matching TRBD2. Germline V gene data show CDR1 as SGHAT and CDR2 as FQNNGV. Trimming took 2 bases from V and 1 from J; bases not matched to a gene: 1. This CDR3 has 16 amino acids. Here the CDR3 reads CASSLRTSGGTDTQYF. CDR3 sequence (DNA): TGTGCCAGCAGCTTACGGACTAGCGGGGGCACAGATACGCAGTATTTT.

The chain has TRBV12-5 and TRBJ2-2; D is possibly TRBD2 (7 bases). The CDR3 extends over 17 amino acids. V was pared by 3 bases and J by 3 bases, with 17 bases between. The germline CDR1 and CDR2 sequences are LGHNT and FRNRAP. Here the CDR3 reads CASGFFGGLADTGELFF. CDR3 bases: TGTGCTAGTGGTTTTTTCGGGGGGCTCGCGGACACCGGGGAGCTGTTTTTT.

V usage is TRBV2 and J usage is TRBJ1-4; a weak D match, TRBD1 (6 bases). Trimming removed 6 bases at V and 8 bases at J, with 16 bases between. CDR1 and CDR2 (germline): SNHLY, FYNNEI. There are 14 residues in the CDR3. In DNA form, the CDR3 reads TGTGCCAGCAGCCAACAGGGTGGGGGGGAAAAACTGTTTTTT. It translates to CASSQQGGGEKLFF.

V is TRBV19 and J is TRBJ2-5; D might be TRBD1 (6 bases). Trimming removed 6 bases at V and 5 bases at J, with 10 bases between. Germline V gene lookup returns CDR1 LNHDA and CDR2 SQIVND (reference sequence). This CDR3 is 12 amino acids long. The CDR3 DNA reads TGTGCCAGTAGCCAAAGGGGGGAGACCCAGTACTTC. Encoded protein: CASSQRGETQYF.

The gene calls are TRBV9 and TRBJ2-4; D perhaps matches TRBD1 (5 bases). The CDR3 length is 12 residues. Trimming pared 3 bases from V and 8 bases from J, leaving 9 bases between. CDR1 and CDR2 (germline): SGDLS, YYNGEE. CDR3: CASSATEDIQYF. Here the CDR3 DNA reads TGTGCCAGCAGCGCGACAGAGGACATTCAGTACTTC.

The gene calls are TRBV9 and TRBJ1-5; 7 bases fit TRBD1. V lost 3 bases, J lost 2 bases, and 2 bases stayed unmatched. CDR1 and CDR2 from the germline V gene are SGDLS and YYNGEE. The CDR3 is made up of 14 amino acids. CDR3 region: CASSADRGNQPQHF. In DNA form, the CDR3 reads TGTGCCAGCAGCGCAGACAGGGGCAATCAGCCCCAGCATTTT.

The V and J genes are TRBV5-5 and TRBJ1-3; D not certain. The V end was cut by 2 bases, the J end by 0 bases, with 18 bases between. The CDR3 contains 18 residues. CDR1 and CDR2 (germline): SGHKS, YYEKEE (reference sequence). The CDR3 coding sequence is TGTGCCAGCAGCTTAACCCTACCCGGCAGGCACTCTGGAAACACCATATATTTT. Translating it yields CASSLTLPGRHSGNTIYF.